This T cell receptor beta chain was captured in a study of T cell changes during pregnancy in multiple sclerosis. Sequencing was performed with immunoSEQ multiplex PCR; in TCRdb, only in-frame clones are kept and a portion is missing. The sample gives around 40,000 clones, 85% to 90% of which show up once; about 1.2% is in the top ten. Germline V gives CDR1 KGHSH, CDR2 LQKENI. This CDR3 has 14 residues. The J segment lost 5 bases and the V segment lost 2 bases, leaving 3 bases of the junction unmatched. The sequenced sample was CD4+ T cells from peripheral blood mononuclear cells, obtained in the first trimester of pregnancy. This receptor was identified in a female donor with multiple sclerosis, enrolled in a pregnancy study. The V gene is TRBV18, the J gene TRBJ1-1, with 9 bases aligning to TRBD1. The CDR3: CASSPSDRGTEAFF. The CDR3 nucleotides read TGTGCCAGCTCACCATCGGACAGGGGTACTGAAGCTTTCTTT.